Below, 17 T cell receptor beta chains from the same sample are listed, as sequenced in a study of blood T cell repertoires in COVID-19. Here immunoSEQ multiplex PCR was the method, and the copy in TCRdb shows in-frame clones only, minus some. This table holds some 240,000 clones, about 90% found once. Material: peripheral blood. The receptors come from a woman aged 60-75 years with COVID-19, enrolled during active disease.

This chain uses TRBV4-1 with TRBJ2-2, with 7 bases matching TRBD1. V dropped 6 bases and J dropped 6; count of bases not matched to a gene: 7. CDR3 length: 14 residues. Germline-derived CDR1 and CDR2 are MGHRA and YSYEKL. The CDR3 DNA reads as TGCGCCAGCAGGTTGGGACAGTGGGCCGGGGAGCTGTTTTTT. Translation: CASRLGQWAGELFF.

V and J are TRBV19 and TRBJ2-7; 9 bases match TRBD2. The CDR3 consists of 16 residues. The V segment lost 3 bases and the J segment 4 bases; nucleotides outside the gene matches: 10. CDR1 is LNHDA, CDR2 SQIVND, per germline (reference sequence). As DNA, the CDR3 is TGTGCCAGTAGTATCGTCGGCGGGGGGGCCGGTTACGAGCAGTACTTC. Its translation is CASSIVGGGAGYEQYF.

The chain links TRBV7-6 to TRBJ1-1, with a possible D match to TRBD1 (5 bases). The CDR3 extends over 13 amino acids. The germline gives CDR1 SGHVS, CDR2 FNYEAQ. V was shortened by 5 bases and J by 1 base, with 8 bases between the two germline ends. The DNA of the CDR3 is TGTGCCAGCAGCCAAGACAGGAACACTGAAGCTTTCTTT. It is translated as CASSQDRNTEAFF.

This clone was counted between two and nine times. The gene calls are TRBV11-2 and TRBJ2-2, with a weak D call TRBD2 (6 bases). The V gene's germline CDR1 is SGHAT and CDR2 FQNNGV. The ends were cut back, 3 bases at V and 0 bases at J, with 11 bases in the middle. This CDR3 contains 16 residues. The CDR3 DNA is TGTGCCAGCAGCTTGGCGCGGGGCGCGAACACCGGGGAGCTGTTTTTT. This encodes CASSLARGANTGELFF.

This clone was observed a single time. This sequence joins TRBV12-3 or TRBV12-4 and TRBJ2-1; D possibly corresponds to TRBD1 (6 bases). The V and J ends lost 11 bases and 6 bases respectively, with 17 bases between them. The CDR3 length is 13 residues. CDR3 sequence (DNA): TGTGCCGACCAGTTGGGGGCTGGCAATGAGCAGTTCTTC. Translated: CADQLGAGNEQFF.

This clone was observed once. The genes are TRBV28 and TRBJ1-1; the match to TRBD1 covers 7 bases. The J segment lost 9 bases and the V segment lost 6 bases, leaving 13 bases of the junction unmatched. This CDR3 contains 14 residues. CDR1 MDHEN and CDR2 SYDVKM come from the germline V gene. The CDR3 coding sequence is TGTGCCAGCAGGGCCTCTACAGGGGCAAGGCAAGCTTTCTTT. This gives the protein CASRASTGARQAFF.

In this sample, this clone turned up a few times. The V gene is TRBV16, the J gene TRBJ1-6, with TRBD1 identical over 9 bases. V lost 3 bases and J lost 9; bases outside the gene matches: 6. The CDR3 is made up of 15 amino acids. Germline V CDR1 and CDR2: KGHSY, FQNENV. The CDR3 DNA follows: TGTGCCAGCAGCCAGGGGACAGGGTCTAGTTCACCCCTCCACTTT. Translation gives CASSQGTGSSSPLHF.

CDR3 protein: CASTLGGGYFQPQHF. Written as DNA, the CDR3 is TGTGCCAGTACTCTAGGAGGGGGCTACTTCCAGCCCCAGCATTTT. The J gene is TRBJ1-5, the V gene TRBV19, with 7 bases that match TRBD1. The V gene end was trimmed by 7 bases and the J gene end by 7 bases; junction bases not matched to a gene: 13. The CDR3 sequence is 15 residues long. The germline V gene encodes CDR1 LNHDA and CDR2 SQIVND (reference sequence).

This chain joins TRBV19 and TRBJ1-5, with TRBD1 identical over 9 bases. The CDR3 is 16 residues long. Germline lookup yields CDR1 LNHDA and CDR2 SQIVND (reference sequence). V dropped 4 bases and J dropped 2; count of bases not matched to a gene: 6. The CDR3 loop reads CASSTQQGAGNQPQHF. The CDR3 DNA reads as TGTGCCAGTAGTACCCAACAGGGGGCTGGCAATCAGCCCCAGCATTTT.

The sample holds a few counts of this clone. The rearrangement uses TRBV6-5 and TRBJ1-2; TRBD1 matches at 8 bases. Germline V lookup: CDR1 MNHEY, CDR2 SVGAGI. The CDR3 loop spans 15 amino acids. The V gene end was trimmed by 4 bases and the J gene end by 7 bases; junction bases not matched to a gene: 11. The CDR3 reads CASSFSTGEQGGYTF. As DNA, the CDR3 is TGTGCCAGCAGTTTTTCGACAGGGGAGCAGGGTGGCTACACCTTC.

The CDR3 nucleotides read TGTGCCAGCAGCCGCCCCAGGGGGCGAAGAGAGTCTACGCAGTATTTT. This translates into CASSRPRGRRESTQYF. The chain is built from TRBV2 and TRBJ2-3; 8 bases are a match to TRBD1. This CDR3 contains 16 residues. CDR1 is SNHLY and CDR2 is FYNNEI in the germline V gene. V lost 6 bases to trimming and J lost 8 bases; unmatched junction nucleotides: 16.

The chain combines TRBV27 with TRBJ2-6, with TRBD1 identical over 7 bases. Germline CDR1 and CDR2: MNHEY and SMNVEV (reference sequence). V dropped 3 bases and J dropped 4; count of bases not matched to a gene: 6. The CDR3 runs 16 residues. The CDR3 DNA follows: TGTGCCAGCAGTTTGACTACAGGGGCCGGGGCCAACGTCCTGACTTTC. Encoded protein: CASSLTTGAGANVLTF.

This clone was recorded only once. The V gene is TRBV7-9, the J gene TRBJ2-7; D perhaps matches TRBD2 (6 bases). The CDR3 has 15 amino acids. The germline gives CDR1 SEHNR, CDR2 FQNEAQ (reference sequence). Between the trimmed V and J ends, which lost 8 bases and 0 bases, there was a span of 17 bases. CDR3 DNA sequence: TGTGCCAGCGCGGGACTTAGCCTAAGCTCCTACGAGCAGTACTTC. As protein: CASAGLSLSSYEQYF.

The chain uses TRBV20-1 and TRBJ1-1; D may be TRBD1 (6 bases). The CDR3 totals 11 residues. The V gene lost 6 bases and the J gene lost 6 bases, with 11 bases spanning the gap. CDR1 and CDR2 (germline): DFQATT, SNEGSKA (reference sequence). The CDR3 nucleotides read TGCAGTGCCCCAGGGGTATCTGAAGCTTTCTTT. Amino acids: CSAPGVSEAFF.

This clone was seen once. The chain employs TRBV28 and TRBJ1-5; TRBD1 might be the D (5 bases). Germline CDR1 is MDHEN and CDR2 is SYDVKM. The germline V and J ends were trimmed by 7 bases and 0 bases, with 13 bases remaining between them. This CDR3 has 15 residues. CDR3 region: CASKADIYSNQPQHF. The CDR3 DNA reads TGTGCCAGCAAGGCGGACATCTATAGCAATCAGCCCCAGCATTTT. The full variable domain, with the rest looked up from reference TRBV28 and TRBJ1-5, is DVKVTQSSRYLVKRTGEKVFLECVQDMDHENMFWYRQDPGLGLRLIYFSYDVKMKEKGDIPEGYSVSREKKERFSLILESASTNQTSMYLCASKADIYSNQPQHFGDGTRLSIL.

The chain recombines TRBV7-2 with TRBJ1-6, with D perhaps matching TRBD1 (5 bases). V lost 1 base and J lost 10, with 17 bases in between. Germline-derived CDR1 and CDR2 are SGHTA and FQGNSA. CDR3 size: 16 residues. The CDR3 loop reads CASSLDPRARGSPLHF. The DNA of the CDR3 is TGTGCCAGCAGCTTAGATCCCCGAGCCCGGGGGTCACCCCTCCACTTT.

The gene calls are TRBV3-1 (or the pseudogene TRBV3-2) and TRBJ1-1, with D tentatively TRBD1 (5 bases). The CDR3 sequence is 16 residues long. Trimming cost V 3 bases and J 0 bases, with 14 bases left between them. CDR1 and CDR2 from the germline V gene are LGHDT and YNNKEL (reference sequence). The chain's CDR3 is CASSHDDTGVNTEAFF. The CDR3 nucleotides are TGTGCCAGCAGCCATGACGATACGGGGGTGAACACTGAAGCTTTCTTT.